These 8 T cell receptor beta chains share one sample of origin, sequenced in a study of blood T cell repertoires in COVID-19. Generated by immunoSEQ multiplex PCR, the TCRdb table keeps only in-frame clones and is missing some. The sample shows about 190,000 clones, approximately 84% of them seen only once. The sample consisted of peripheral blood. The receptors shown here come from a woman in her seventies with active or convalescent COVID-19.

V is TRBV27 and J is TRBJ1-1; D perhaps matches TRBD1 (5 bases). The germline CDR1 and CDR2 sequences are MNHEY and SMNVEV (reference sequence). This CDR3 has 12 residues. The V and J ends lost 6 bases and 7 bases respectively, with 12 bases between them. CDR3 region: CASRDDSNEAFF. CDR3 bases: TGTGCCAGCAGGGATGACAGTAATGAAGCTTTCTTT.

J is TRBJ2-1 and V is TRBV5-1; the match to TRBD1 covers 9 bases. V trimming: 3 bases; J trimming: 8 bases; junction bases outside the gene matches: 3. CDR3 length equals 13 residues. CDR1 is SGHRS, CDR2 YFSETQ, per germline. The CDR3 protein is CASSWGDRDEQFF. Here the CDR3 DNA reads TGCGCCAGCAGCTGGGGGGACAGGGATGAGCAGTTCTTC.

This clone was seen a few times. V and J are TRBV19 and TRBJ1-1; possible D gene TRBD1, 5 bases. Deletions cut 8 bases from V and 11 bases from J, with 18 bases between. CDR1 LNHDA and CDR2 SQIVND come from the germline V gene (reference sequence). There are 12 residues in the CDR3. The CDR3 region has the DNA TGTGCCAGTGCCTGGGGCGGAGGGCTTGCTTTCTTT. Its translation: CASAWGGGLAFF.

This clone was seen only once. The chain joins TRBV5-1 to TRBJ2-3; TRBD2 aligns across 10 bases. Trimming cost V 5 bases and J 2 bases; bases outside gene matches: 5. Per germline, CDR1 SGHRS and CDR2 YFSETQ. This CDR3 comprises 15 residues. The CDR3 region has the DNA TGCGCCAGCAGGGGGACTAGCGACCACACAGATACGCAGTATTTT. This codes for CASRGTSDHTDTQYF.

V gene TRBV19 combines with J gene TRBJ2-3, with 14 nucleotides matching TRBD2. Germline loops: CDR1 LNHDA, CDR2 SQIVND (reference sequence). CDR3 length equals 18 residues. V lost 1 base and J lost 6; bases outside the gene matches: 9. The chain's CDR3 is CASSIAVGTSGRGDTQYF. The CDR3 nucleotides read TGTGCCAGTAGTATAGCAGTTGGGACTAGCGGGAGAGGGGATACGCAGTATTTT.

The rearrangement joins TRBV14 to TRBJ2-2, with 8 nucleotides matching TRBD2. The CDR3 has 17 amino acids. Losses at the gene ends were 2 bases for V and 7 bases for J; bases not matched to a gene: 12. Germline V gives CDR1 SGHDN, CDR2 FVKESK. The DNA for the CDR3 is TGTGCCAGCAGCCAACGGCCCGGCGGGGGGCTAGGCGGGGAGCTGTTTTTT. As protein: CASSQRPGGGLGGELFF.

The rearrangement links TRBV13 to TRBJ1-1; the match to TRBD1 covers 7 bases. The CDR3 loop spans 13 amino acids. J lost 5 bases, V lost 3 bases, and 3 bases had no gene match. CDR1 is PRHDT and CDR2 is FYEKMQ in the germline V gene (reference sequence). In DNA form, the CDR3 reads TGTGCCAGCAGCTTCAGGGGGAAGACTGAAGCTTTCTTT. Protein sequence: CASSFRGKTEAFF. The variable domain in full, with the rest retrieved from reference TRBV13 and TRBJ1-1, is AAGVIQSPRHLIKEKRETATLKCYPIPRHDTVYWYQQGPGQDPQFLISFYEKMQSDKGSIPDRFSAQQFSDYHSELNMSSLELGDSALYFCASSFRGKTEAFFGQGTRLTVV.

The chain combines TRBV9 with TRBJ2-1; 14 bases fit TRBD2. The J segment lost 9 bases and the V segment lost 0 bases, leaving 5 bases of the junction unmatched. CDR3 size: 16 residues. Per the germline V gene, CDR1 is SGDLS and CDR2 is YYNGEE. The CDR3 loop reads CASSVEATSGRVEQFF. The DNA for the CDR3 is TGTGCCAGCAGCGTAGAGGCGACTAGCGGGAGGGTTGAGCAGTTCTTC.